Sequencing of this TCR beta chain was carried out in a study of CD8+ T cells in alopecia areata. Across the study: Administration of oral tofacitinib to treated patients was at 5 to 10 mg twice daily.

CDR1 MNHEY and CDR2 SMNVEV come from the germline V gene (reference sequence). Losses at the gene ends were 6 bases for V and 4 bases for J; bases not matched to a gene: 9. There are 14 residues in the CDR3. The authors extracted RNA and reverse transcribed it into cDNA as the sequencing template. Clones were sequenced by immunoSEQ multiplex PCR, and TCRdb holds only the in-frame ones, with some missing. In the table there are 150,000 or so clones, over 70% of which are singletons. Lesional scalp punch biopsies and peripheral blood were collected from alopecia areata patients. The sequencing used CD8+ T cells sorted from blood, collected at week 0. The V call is TRBV27, the J call TRBJ2-7, with TRBD2 matching over 7 bases. The TCR comes from a human donor with alopecia areata. Written as DNA, the CDR3 is TGTGCCAGCAGCCTGGCTAGCGGAGGATACGAGCAGTACTTC. It translates to CASSLASGGYEQYF.